This passage covers 14 T cell receptor beta chains from one sample sequenced in a study of PD-L1 blockade in urothelial cancer. Time point denoted: peripheral blood 6 weeks after treatment start. Sequencing used immunoSEQ multiplex PCR; TCRdb keeps in-frame clones, though not all of them. The repertoire holds about 120,000 clones, with 86% as singletons. This sample comprised PBMCs, obtained around atezolizumab (anti-PD-L1) treatment. These receptor sequences come from a man aged 50 or older with urothelial cancer.

This sequence joins TRBV7-9 and TRBJ2-1; 12 bases agree with TRBD2. Germline assignment: CDR1 SEHNR and CDR2 FQNEAQ (reference sequence). The ends lost 5 bases at V and 9 bases at J; junction bases unmatched: 11. This CDR3 comprises 16 residues. CDR3 loop: CASSPPSGRAGSEQFF. In nucleotides, the CDR3 is TGTGCCAGCAGCCCCCCTAGCGGGAGGGCCGGGAGTGAGCAGTTCTTC. Filled out from reference TRBV7-9 and TRBJ2-1, the complete variable domain reads DTGVSQNPRHKITKRGQNVTFRCDPISEHNRLYWYRQTLGQGPEFLTYFQNEAQLEKSRLLSDRFSAERPKGSFSTLEIQRTEQGDSAMYLCASSPPSGRAGSEQFFGPGTRLTVL.

Details on this clone: This CDR3 is also generated by other DNA sequences in the sample. V and J are TRBV18 and TRBJ2-7; 9 bases match TRBD1. The CDR3 spans 13 residues. V was clipped by 3 bases and J by 7 bases; unmatched bases: 4. Germline values: CDR1 KGHSH, CDR2 LQKENI. Here the CDR3 reads CASSPGTGWEQYF. In nucleotides, the CDR3 is TGTGCCAGCTCACCTGGGACAGGGTGGGAGCAGTACTTC.

This rearrangement joins TRBV6-6 to TRBJ1-3; 7 bases fit TRBD1. CDR3 length: 15 amino acids. Germline CDR1 and CDR2: MNHNY and SVGAGI (reference sequence). After removal of 6 bases from V and 5 bases from J, the junction contained 10 bases not matched to a gene. The CDR3 bases are TGTGCCAGCAGCGCACAGGGGCTGAGTAGAAACACCATATATTTT. Translating gives CASSAQGLSRNTIYF.

The rearrangement links TRBV5-5 to TRBJ2-2; D unclear. The CDR3 is 15 amino acids. Between the trimmed V and J ends, which lost 5 bases and 2 bases, there was a span of 13 bases. The germline V gene has CDR1 SGHKS and CDR2 YYEKEE (reference sequence). CDR3 region: CASSIIPGNTGELFF. CDR3 nucleotide sequence: TGTGCCAGCAGTATTATTCCAGGAAACACCGGGGAGCTGTTTTTT.

This clone was counted a few times. CDR3 sequence: CATSGNTYEQYF. In nucleotides, the CDR3 is TGTGCCACTAGCGGGAACACCTACGAGCAGTACTTC. The chain has TRBV7-6 and TRBJ2-7; 9 bases map to TRBD2. Trimming at V came to 10 bases and at J to 2 bases, leaving 3 bases not matched to a gene. CDR3 length equals 12 residues. CDR1 and CDR2 from the germline V gene are SGHVS and FNYEAQ.

V usage is TRBV19 and J usage is TRBJ2-2; 7 nucleotides agree with TRBD2. Germline V gene lookup returns CDR1 LNHDA and CDR2 SQIVND (reference sequence). V gave up 0 bases and J gave up 5 bases; unmatched junction bases: 9. This CDR3 region has 17 residues. The CDR3 sequence is CASSIDRRGGSTGELFF. CDR3 DNA: TGTGCCAGTAGTATAGATCGTCGGGGAGGGTCTACCGGGGAGCTGTTTTTT.

This chain links TRBV6-6 with TRBJ1-5; 8 bases match TRBD1. Germline trimming cut 2 bases from V and 0 bases from J; bases unmatched to any gene: 0. CDR3 length equals 15 residues. The germline V gene has CDR1 MNHNY and CDR2 SVGAGI (reference sequence). The CDR3 protein is CASSYDRGSNQPQHF. The CDR3 coding sequence is TGTGCCAGCAGTTACGACAGGGGTAGCAATCAGCCCCAGCATTTT.

V is TRBV6-1 and J is TRBJ2-7; 7 bases are a match to TRBD2. The germline CDR1 and CDR2 sequences are MNHNS and SASEGT. The trim removed 1 base at V and 4 bases at J, leaving 7 bases unmatched. This CDR3 contains 15 residues. The CDR3 region has the DNA TGTGCCAGCAGTGAAGGTCGCGGGAGTAGGTACGAGCAGTACTTC. It codes for CASSEGRGSRYEQYF.

The rearrangement links TRBV7-2 to TRBJ2-7; 8 bases are shared with TRBD2. Trimming took 7 bases from V and 2 from J; bases not matched to a gene: 7. The CDR3 covers 14 residues. CDR1 and CDR2 (germline): SGHTA, FQGNSA. Written as DNA, the CDR3 is TGTGCCAGCATGGCGGCGGGAGGTCCCTACGAGCAGTACTTC. Protein: CASMAAGGPYEQYF.

The chain has TRBV27 and TRBJ2-7; 12 nucleotides agree with TRBD2. V lost 2 bases, J lost 7 bases, and 6 bases stayed unmatched. The CDR3 is 15 residues long. The germline gives CDR1 MNHEY, CDR2 SMNVEV (reference sequence). CDR3 sequence reads: CASSLGLAGTREQYF. The CDR3 nucleotides read TGTGCCAGCAGTTTAGGACTAGCGGGAACGAGGGAGCAGTACTTC.

The chain joins TRBV4-2 to TRBJ2-2; D might be TRBD1 (5 bases). CDR1 and CDR2 (germline): LGHNA, YNFKEQ. V was shortened by 0 bases and J by 4 bases, with 12 bases between the two germline ends. The CDR3 extends over 16 amino acids. The CDR3 coding sequence is TGTGCCAGCAGCCAAGATCTAGGGGTCGGCACCGGGGAGCTGTTTTTT. Amino acid sequence: CASSQDLGVGTGELFF.

The chain recombines TRBV14 with TRBJ1-1, with TRBD1 as a possible D gene (5 bases). Per germline, CDR1 SGHDN and CDR2 FVKESK. The CDR3 runs to 14 residues. V shed 4 bases and J shed 3 bases, with 12 bases lying between them. CDR3 in DNA: TGTGCCAGCAGCCGAGCGGGGCAGTACACTGAAGCTTTCTTT. It translates to CASSRAGQYTEAFF.

The rearrangement uses TRBV11-2 and TRBJ1-2; D gene ambiguous. The CDR3 consists of 13 residues. The germline gives CDR1 SGHAT, CDR2 FQNNGV. With 2 bases removed from V and 7 bases from J, the gap between germline ends came to 11 bases. The CDR3 bases are TGTGCCAGCAGCTTATTTCCAGGTTTTGGCTACACCTTC. It translates to CASSLFPGFGYTF.

J is TRBJ2-5 and V is TRBV5-1, with 7 bases matching TRBD1. Germline trimming cut 2 bases from V and 3 bases from J; bases unmatched to any gene: 7. The CDR3 is made up of 15 amino acids. Germline V gene data show CDR1 as SGHRS and CDR2 as YFSETQ. CDR3 DNA sequence: TGCGCCAGCAGCTTTCAGACAGGGACGAAAGAGACCCAGTACTTC. The encoded protein is CASSFQTGTKETQYF.